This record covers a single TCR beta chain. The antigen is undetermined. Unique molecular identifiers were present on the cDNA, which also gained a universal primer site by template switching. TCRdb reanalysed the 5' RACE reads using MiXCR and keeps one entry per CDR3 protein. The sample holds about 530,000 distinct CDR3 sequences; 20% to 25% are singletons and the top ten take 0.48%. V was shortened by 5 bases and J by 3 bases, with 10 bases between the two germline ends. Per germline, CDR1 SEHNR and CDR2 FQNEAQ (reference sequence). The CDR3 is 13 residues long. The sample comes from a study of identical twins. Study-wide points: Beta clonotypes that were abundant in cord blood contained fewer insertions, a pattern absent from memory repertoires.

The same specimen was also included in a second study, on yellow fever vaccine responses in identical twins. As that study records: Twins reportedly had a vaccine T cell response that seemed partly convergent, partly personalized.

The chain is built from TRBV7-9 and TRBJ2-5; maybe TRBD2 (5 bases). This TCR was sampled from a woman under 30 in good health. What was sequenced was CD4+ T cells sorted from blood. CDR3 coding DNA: TGTGCCAGCAGCCAGGACTGGAAAGAGACCCAGTACTTC. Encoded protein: CASSQDWKETQYF.